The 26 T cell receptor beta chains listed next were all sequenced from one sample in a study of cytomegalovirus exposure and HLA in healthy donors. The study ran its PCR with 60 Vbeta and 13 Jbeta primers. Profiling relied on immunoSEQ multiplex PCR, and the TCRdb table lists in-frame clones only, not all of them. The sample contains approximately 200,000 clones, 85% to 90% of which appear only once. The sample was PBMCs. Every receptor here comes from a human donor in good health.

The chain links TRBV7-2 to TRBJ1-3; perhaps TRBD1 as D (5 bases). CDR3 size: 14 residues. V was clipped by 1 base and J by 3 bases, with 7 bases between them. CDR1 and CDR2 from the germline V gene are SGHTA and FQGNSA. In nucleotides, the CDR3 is TGTGCCAGCAGCTTAGTGGGGGGTGGAAACACCATATATTTT. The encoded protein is CASSLVGGGNTIYF.

The CDR3 region has the DNA TGCAGCGCCGGACAGGGGCTGAGCTCCTACAATGAGCAGTTCTTC. Encoded protein: CSAGQGLSSYNEQFF. The V call is TRBV29-1, the J call TRBJ2-1, with 9 bases that match TRBD1. This CDR3 region has 15 residues. V trimming: 7 bases; J trimming: 0 bases; junction bases outside the gene matches: 7. Germline loops: CDR1 SQVTM, CDR2 ANQGSEA.

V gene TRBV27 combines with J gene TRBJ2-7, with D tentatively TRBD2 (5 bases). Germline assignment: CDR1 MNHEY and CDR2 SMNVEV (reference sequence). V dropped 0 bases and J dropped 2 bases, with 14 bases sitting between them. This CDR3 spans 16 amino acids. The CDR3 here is CASSLSRGEITYEQYF. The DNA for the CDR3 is TGTGCCAGCAGTTTATCTCGGGGAGAAATTACCTACGAGCAGTACTTC.

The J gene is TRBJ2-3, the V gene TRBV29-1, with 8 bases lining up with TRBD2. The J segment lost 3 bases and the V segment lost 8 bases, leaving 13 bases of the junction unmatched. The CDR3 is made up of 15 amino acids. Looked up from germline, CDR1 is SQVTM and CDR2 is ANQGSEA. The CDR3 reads CSCALAGGFTDTQYF. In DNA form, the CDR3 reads TGCAGCTGTGCCCTTGCGGGAGGTTTTACAGATACGCAGTATTTT.

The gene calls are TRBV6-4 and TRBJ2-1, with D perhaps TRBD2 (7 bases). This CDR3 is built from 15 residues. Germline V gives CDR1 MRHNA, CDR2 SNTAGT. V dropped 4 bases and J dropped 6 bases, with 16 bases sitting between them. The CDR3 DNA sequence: TGTGCCAGCAGTGCCGAGGGGGGGGCGTTCAATGAGCAGTTCTTC. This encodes CASSAEGGAFNEQFF.

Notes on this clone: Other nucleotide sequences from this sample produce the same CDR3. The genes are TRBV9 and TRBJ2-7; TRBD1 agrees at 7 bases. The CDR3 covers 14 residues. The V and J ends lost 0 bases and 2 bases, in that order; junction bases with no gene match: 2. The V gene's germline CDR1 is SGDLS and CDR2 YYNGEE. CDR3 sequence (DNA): TGTGCCAGCAGCGTAGGACAGGGCGCCTACGAGCAGTACTTC. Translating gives CASSVGQGAYEQYF.

CDR3 nucleotide sequence: TGTGCCAGCAGCCTTAGCGGGAGTACGACCGGGGAGCTGTTTTTT. Amino acid sequence: CASSLSGSTTGELFF. This chain joins TRBV9 and TRBJ2-2, with 9 bases lining up with TRBD2. Germline loops: CDR1 SGDLS, CDR2 YYNGEE. CDR3 size: 15 residues. The ends lost 4 bases at V and 5 bases at J; junction bases unmatched: 6.

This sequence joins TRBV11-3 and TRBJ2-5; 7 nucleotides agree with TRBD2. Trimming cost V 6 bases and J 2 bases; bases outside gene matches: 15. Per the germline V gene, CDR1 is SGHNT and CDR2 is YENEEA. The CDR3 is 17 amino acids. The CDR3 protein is CASRNTLGSGKQETQYF. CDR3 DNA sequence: TGTGCCAGCAGGAACACCCTAGGGAGCGGGAAACAAGAGACCCAGTACTTC.

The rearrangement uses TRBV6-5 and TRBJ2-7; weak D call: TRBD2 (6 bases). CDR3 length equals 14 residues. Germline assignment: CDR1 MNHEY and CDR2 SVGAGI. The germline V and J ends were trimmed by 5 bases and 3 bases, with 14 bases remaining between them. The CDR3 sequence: CASSPRDFGYEQYF. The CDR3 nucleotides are TGTGCCAGCAGTCCCCGGGACTTCGGCTACGAGCAGTACTTC.

The CDR3 region is CASSQEGGGELFF. In nucleotides, the CDR3 is TGTGCCAGCAGCCAAGAGGGGGGCGGGGAGCTGTTTTTT. The rearrangement links TRBV4-2 to TRBJ2-2; D is perhaps TRBD2 (6 bases). The V gene lost 0 bases and the J gene lost 7 bases, with 6 bases spanning the gap. CDR1 and CDR2 (germline): LGHNA, YNFKEQ. The length of the CDR3 is 13 residues.

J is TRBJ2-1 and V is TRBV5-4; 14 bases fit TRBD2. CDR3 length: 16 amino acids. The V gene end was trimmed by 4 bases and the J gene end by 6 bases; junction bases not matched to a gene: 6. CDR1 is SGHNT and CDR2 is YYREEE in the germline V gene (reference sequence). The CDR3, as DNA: TGTGCCAGCAGCATGGGACTAGCGGGAGTCCGCAATGAGCAGTTCTTC. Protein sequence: CASSMGLAGVRNEQFF. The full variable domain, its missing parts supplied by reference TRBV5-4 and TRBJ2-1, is ETGVTQSPTHLIKTRGQQVTLRCSSQSGHNTVSWYQQALGQGPQFIFQYYREEENGRGNFPPRFSGLQFPNYSSELNVNALELDDSALYLCASSMGLAGVRNEQFFGPGTRLTVL.

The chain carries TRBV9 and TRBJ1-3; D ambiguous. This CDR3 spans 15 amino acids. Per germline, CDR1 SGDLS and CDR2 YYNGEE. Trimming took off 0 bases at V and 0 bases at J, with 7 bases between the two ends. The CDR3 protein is CASSVVPGSGNTIYF. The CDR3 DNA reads TGTGCCAGCAGCGTAGTACCAGGCTCTGGAAACACCATATATTTT.

The CDR3 DNA follows: TGTGCCAGCAGCTCGGGACAGCTGACCGGGACTAGCGTTTACGAGCAGTACTTC. Translated, it gives CASSSGQLTGTSVYEQYF. V gene TRBV7-6 combines with J gene TRBJ2-7, with TRBD2 matching over 10 bases. V lost 4 bases and J lost 4; bases outside the gene matches: 16. The CDR3 has 18 residues. In germline, CDR1 is SGHVS, CDR2 FNYEAQ.

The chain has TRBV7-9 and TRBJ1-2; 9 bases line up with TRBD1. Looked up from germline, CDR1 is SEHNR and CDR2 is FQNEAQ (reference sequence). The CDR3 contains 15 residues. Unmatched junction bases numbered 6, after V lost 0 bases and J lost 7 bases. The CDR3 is CASSLAMGQGSGYTF. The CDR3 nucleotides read TGTGCCAGCAGCTTAGCGATGGGACAGGGTAGTGGCTACACCTTC.

In DNA form, the CDR3 reads TGCGCCAGCAGCCCGAGGGGACTAGCGGGATCCAGCTCCTACAATGAGCAGTTCTTC. Translating gives CASSPRGLAGSSSYNEQFF. The V and J genes are TRBV5-1 and TRBJ2-1, with TRBD2 matching 13 bases. The CDR3 sequence is 19 residues long. Germline V gene data show CDR1 as SGHRS and CDR2 as YFSETQ. V shed 4 bases and J 0 bases; nucleotides not matched to a gene: 10.

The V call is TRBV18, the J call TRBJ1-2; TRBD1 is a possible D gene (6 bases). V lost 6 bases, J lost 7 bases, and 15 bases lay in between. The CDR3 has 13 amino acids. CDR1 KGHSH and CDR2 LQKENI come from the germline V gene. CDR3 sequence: CASSRTDLIGYTF. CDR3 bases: TGTGCCAGCTCCCGGACAGACCTCATTGGCTACACCTTC.

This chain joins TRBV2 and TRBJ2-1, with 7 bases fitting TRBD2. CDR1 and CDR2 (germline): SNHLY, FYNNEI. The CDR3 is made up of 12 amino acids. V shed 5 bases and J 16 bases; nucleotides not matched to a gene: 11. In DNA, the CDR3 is TGTGCCAGCAGTTTAAGGGAGGGATCAGGATTCTTC. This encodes CASSLREGSGFF.

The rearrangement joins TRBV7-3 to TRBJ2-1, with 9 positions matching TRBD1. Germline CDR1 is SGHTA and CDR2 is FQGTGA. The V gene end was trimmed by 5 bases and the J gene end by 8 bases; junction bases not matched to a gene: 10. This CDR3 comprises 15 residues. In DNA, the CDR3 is TGTGCCAGCAGCAGAAGGGACAGGGTGGGAGATGAGCAGTTCTTC. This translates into CASSRRDRVGDEQFF.

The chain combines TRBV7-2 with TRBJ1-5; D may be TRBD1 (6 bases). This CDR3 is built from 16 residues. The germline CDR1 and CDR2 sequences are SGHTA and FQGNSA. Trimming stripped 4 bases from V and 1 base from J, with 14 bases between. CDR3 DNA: TGTGCCAGCAGCTGGCGCTCCGGGACAAGCAATCAGCCCCAGCATTTT. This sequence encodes CASSWRSGTSNQPQHF.

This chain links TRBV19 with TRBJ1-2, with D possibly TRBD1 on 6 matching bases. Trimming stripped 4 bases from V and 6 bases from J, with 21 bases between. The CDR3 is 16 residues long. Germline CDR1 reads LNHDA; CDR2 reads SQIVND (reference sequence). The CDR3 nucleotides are TGTGCCAGTAGTACCCGGGACAACGGGCCGGGGAATGGCTACACCTTC. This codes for CASSTRDNGPGNGYTF.

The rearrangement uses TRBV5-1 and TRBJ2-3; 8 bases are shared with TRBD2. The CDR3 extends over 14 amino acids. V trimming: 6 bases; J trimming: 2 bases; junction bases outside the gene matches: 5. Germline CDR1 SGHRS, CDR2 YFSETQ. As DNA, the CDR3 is TGCGCCAGCACCGGGACTAGATACACAGATACGCAGTATTTT. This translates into CASTGTRYTDTQYF.

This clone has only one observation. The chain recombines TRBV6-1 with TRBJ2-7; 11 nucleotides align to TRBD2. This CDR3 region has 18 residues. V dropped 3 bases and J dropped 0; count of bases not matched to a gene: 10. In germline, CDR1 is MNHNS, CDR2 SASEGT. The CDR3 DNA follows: TGTGCCAGCAGTGAGCCGGATAGCGGGAGGGATGACTCCTACGAGCAGTACTTC. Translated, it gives CASSEPDSGRDDSYEQYF.

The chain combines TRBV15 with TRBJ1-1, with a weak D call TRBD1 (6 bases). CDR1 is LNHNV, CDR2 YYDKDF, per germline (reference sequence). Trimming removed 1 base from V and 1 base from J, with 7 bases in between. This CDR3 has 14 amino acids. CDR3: CATSRVQGNTEAFF. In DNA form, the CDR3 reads TGTGCCACCAGCAGAGTACAGGGGAACACTGAAGCTTTCTTT.

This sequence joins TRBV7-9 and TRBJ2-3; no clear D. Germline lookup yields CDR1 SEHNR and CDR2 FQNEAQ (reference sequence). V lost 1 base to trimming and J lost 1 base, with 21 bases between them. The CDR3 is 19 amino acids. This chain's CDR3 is CASSLVSRVTYLRTDTQYF. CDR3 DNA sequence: TGTGCCAGCAGCTTAGTGTCCCGGGTTACTTACCTACGCACAGATACGCAGTATTTT. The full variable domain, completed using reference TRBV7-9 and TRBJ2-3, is DTGVSQNPRHKITKRGQNVTFRCDPISEHNRLYWYRQTLGQGPEFLTYFQNEAQLEKSRLLSDRFSAERPKGSFSTLEIQRTEQGDSAMYLCASSLVSRVTYLRTDTQYFGPGTRLTVL.

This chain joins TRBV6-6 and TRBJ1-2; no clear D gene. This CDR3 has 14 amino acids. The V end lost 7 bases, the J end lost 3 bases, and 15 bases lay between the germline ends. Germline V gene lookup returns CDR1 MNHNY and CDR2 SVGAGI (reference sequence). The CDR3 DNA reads TGTGCCAGCACGGTAGACACCACGTACTATGGCTACACCTTC. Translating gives CASTVDTTYYGYTF.

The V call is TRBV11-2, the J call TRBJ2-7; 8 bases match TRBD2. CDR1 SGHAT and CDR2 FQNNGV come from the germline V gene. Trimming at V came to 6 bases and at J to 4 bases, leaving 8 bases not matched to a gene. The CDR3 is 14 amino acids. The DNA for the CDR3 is TGTGCCAGCAGGGTGAGCGGGAGTAGTTACGAGCAGTACTTC. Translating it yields CASRVSGSSYEQYF.